This T cell receptor beta chain was recorded in a study of blood T cell repertoires in COVID-19. Study-level information: PBMCs, B-cell-depleted T cells, or T cells provided the cDNA or gDNA that made up the material.

TCRdb's copy holds only in-frame clones and misses some; the assay was immunoSEQ multiplex PCR. Of 190,000 or so clones detected, about 83% appear once; the ten largest clones hold roughly 2.8%. This clone has a single count. Per germline, CDR1 KGHSH and CDR2 LQKENI. The CDR3 covers 17 residues. V was trimmed by 0 bases and J by 0 bases, leaving 12 bases between them. The source of this sequence is a man in his fifties with active or convalescent COVID-19. The sample comprised peripheral blood. The chain combines TRBV18 with TRBJ1-5; D possibly corresponds to TRBD1 (6 bases). CDR3 in DNA: TGTGCCAGCTCACCACCCAGGGGACAAGATAGCAATCAGCCCCAGCATTTT. This encodes CASSPPRGQDSNQPQHF.